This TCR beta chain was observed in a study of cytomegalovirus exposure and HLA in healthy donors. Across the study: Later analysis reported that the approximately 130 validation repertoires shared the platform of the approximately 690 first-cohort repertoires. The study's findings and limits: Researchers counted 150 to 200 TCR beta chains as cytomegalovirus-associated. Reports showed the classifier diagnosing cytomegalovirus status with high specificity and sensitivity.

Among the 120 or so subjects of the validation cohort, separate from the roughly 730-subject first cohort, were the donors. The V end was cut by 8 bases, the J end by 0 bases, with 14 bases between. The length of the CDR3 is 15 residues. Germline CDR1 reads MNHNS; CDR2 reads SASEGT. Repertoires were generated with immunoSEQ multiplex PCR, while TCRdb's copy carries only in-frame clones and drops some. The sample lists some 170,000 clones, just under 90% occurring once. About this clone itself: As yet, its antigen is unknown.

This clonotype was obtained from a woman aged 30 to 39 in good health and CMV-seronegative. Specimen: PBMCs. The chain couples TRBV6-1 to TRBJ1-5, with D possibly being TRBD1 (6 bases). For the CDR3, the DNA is TGTGCCAGCCGAGAGGACAGCTATAGCAATCAGCCCCAGCATTTT. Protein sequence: CASREDSYSNQPQHF.